This entry describes one T cell receptor beta chain. Its antigen is as yet unknown. Germline assignment: CDR1 SGHTA and CDR2 FQGNSA. Trimming cost V 5 bases and J 7 bases, with 12 bases left between them. The CDR3 covers 14 residues. The data were taken from a study of shared clonotypes between healthy human individuals. Study as a whole: Per donor, CD8 memory used one plate, CD8 naive used two, CD4 memory used three and CD4 naive used three. Study-level findings and limits: Relative to their counterparts shared across all four donors, non-shared clonotypes exhibited diminished generation probabilities.

Naive CD4+ cells were CD45RA-selected; the remaining cells were memory. It was across several immunoSEQ plates that each subset's genomic DNA was evenly split. Method: immunoSEQ multiplex PCR; TCRdb's copy keeps in-frame clones and lacks some. Found here are nearly 1,000,000 clones, 70% to 85% of them singletons; the top ten hold approximately 1.5%. Sequencing was done on a sample of memory CD4+ T cells sorted from blood. Documented subset: CD45RA-negative fraction. This receptor was taken from a man aged 18 to 29 in good health. The chain has TRBV7-2 and TRBJ2-6; D call uncertain. This CDR3 is CASSPTIVANVLTF. CDR3 DNA sequence: TGTGCCAGCAGCCCCACTATAGTTGCCAACGTCCTGACTTTC.